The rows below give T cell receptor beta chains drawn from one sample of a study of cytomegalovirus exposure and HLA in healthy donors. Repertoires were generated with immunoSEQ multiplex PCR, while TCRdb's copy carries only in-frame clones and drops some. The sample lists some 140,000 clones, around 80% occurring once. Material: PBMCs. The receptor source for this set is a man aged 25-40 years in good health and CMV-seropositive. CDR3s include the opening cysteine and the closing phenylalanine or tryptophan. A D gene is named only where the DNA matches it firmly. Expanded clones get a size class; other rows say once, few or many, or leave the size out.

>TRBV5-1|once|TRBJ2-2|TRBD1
CASSLRQGAGELFF
TGCGCCAGCAGCTTAAGACAGGGGGCCGGGGAGCTGTTTTTT
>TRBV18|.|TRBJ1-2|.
CASSQQGDYGYTF
TGTGCCAGCTCACAACAGGGAGACTATGGCTACACCTTC
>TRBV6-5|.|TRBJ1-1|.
CASKGGSVGSTEAFF
TGTGCCAGCAAAGGAGGATCCGTTGGGAGCACTGAAGCTTTCTTT
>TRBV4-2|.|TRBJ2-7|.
CASSQSRLPSYEQYF
TGTGCCAGCAGCCAATCCCGGTTACCATCCTACGAGCAGTACTTC
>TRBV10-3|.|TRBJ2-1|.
CASEGEQALNEQFF
TGTGCCTCCGAGGGGGAACAGGCGCTCAATGAGCAGTTCTTC
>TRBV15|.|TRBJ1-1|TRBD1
CATSREGQEYTEAFF
TGTGCCACCAGCAGAGAGGGACAGGAGTACACTGAAGCTTTCTTT
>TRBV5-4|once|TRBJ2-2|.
CASSSPGGASNTGELFF
TGTGCCAGCAGCTCCCCAGGAGGGGCGTCGAACACCGGGGAGCTGTTTTTT
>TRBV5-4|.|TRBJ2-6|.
CASSRREGANVLTF
TGTGCCAGCAGCCGTCGAGAAGGGGCCAACGTCCTGACTTTC
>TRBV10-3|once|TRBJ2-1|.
CAISPSHNEQFF
TGTGCCATCAGCCCTTCCCACAATGAGCAGTTCTTC
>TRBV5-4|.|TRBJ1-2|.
CASSLPTEGVLGYTF
TGTGCCAGCAGCCTCCCTACGGAAGGGGTGCTCGGCTACACCTTC
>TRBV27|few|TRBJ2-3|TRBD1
CASSLDRGTDTQYF
TGTGCCAGCAGTTTGGACAGGGGGACAGATACGCAGTATTTT
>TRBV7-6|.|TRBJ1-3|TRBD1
CASSSAVAGQGMCTIYF
TGTGCCAGCAGCTCGGCCGTCGCGGGACAGGGGATGTGCACCATATATTTT
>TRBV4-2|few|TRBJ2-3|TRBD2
CASSQLGGSLTDTQYF
TGTGCCAGCAGCCAATTAGGCGGGAGTTTAACAGATACGCAGTATTTT
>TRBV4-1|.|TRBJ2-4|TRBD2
CASSVGLAGRGNIQYF
TGCGCCAGCAGCGTGGGACTAGCGGGACGAGGAAACATTCAGTACTTC
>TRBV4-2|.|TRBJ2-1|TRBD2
CASSRGTSGDYNEQFF
TGTGCCAGCAGCCGCGGGACTAGCGGGGACTACAATGAGCAGTTCTTC
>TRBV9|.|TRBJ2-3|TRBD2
CASSVAASGSTDTQYF
TGTGCCAGCAGCGTAGCGGCTAGCGGGAGCACAGATACGCAGTATTTT
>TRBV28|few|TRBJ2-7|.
CASISGDVNYEQYF
TGTGCCAGCATCTCGGGGGACGTTAACTACGAGCAGTACTTC
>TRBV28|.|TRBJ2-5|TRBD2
CAGGGLEEETQYF
TGTGCCGGAGGGGGACTAGAAGAAGAGACCCAGTACTTC
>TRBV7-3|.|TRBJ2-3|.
CASSKGGDTQYF
TGTGCCAGCAGCAAAGGCGGGGATACGCAGTATTTT
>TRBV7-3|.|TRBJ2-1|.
CASSPQAGASDEQFF
TGTGCCAGCAGCCCGCAGGCAGGGGCCTCGGATGAGCAGTTCTTC
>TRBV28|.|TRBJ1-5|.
CASRPQIQPQHF
TGTGCCAGCAGGCCACAGATTCAGCCCCAGCATTTT
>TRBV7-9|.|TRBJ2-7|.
CASSLGGGRVSYEQYF
TGTGCCAGCAGCCTAGGGGGGGGCCGAGTTTCCTACGAGCAGTACTTC
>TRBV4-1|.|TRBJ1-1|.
CASSGSGNTEAFF
TGCGCCAGCAGCGGATCAGGGAACACTGAAGCTTTCTTT
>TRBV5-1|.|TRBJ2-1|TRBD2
CASSQKREGRLEQFF
TGCGCCAGCAGCCAGAAGCGGGAGGGCCGGTTAGAGCAGTTCTTC
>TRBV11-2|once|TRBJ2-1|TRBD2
CASSLRQLAEIYNEQFF
TGTGCCAGCAGCTTAAGGCAACTAGCGGAAATATACAATGAGCAGTTCTTC
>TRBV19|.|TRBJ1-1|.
CASSVYPGRMNTEAFF
TGTGCCAGTAGTGTATACCCCGGGAGAATGAACACTGAAGCTTTCTTT
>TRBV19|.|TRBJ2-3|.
CASASRLGEPQYF
TGTGCCAGTGCAAGCCGATTAGGGGAACCGCAGTATTTT
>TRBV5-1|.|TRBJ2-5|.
CASSPVGAGETQYF
TGCGCCAGCAGCCCCGTGGGAGCGGGAGAGACCCAGTACTTC
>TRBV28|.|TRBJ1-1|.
CASLVRRGTEAFF
TGTGCCAGCCTCGTCAGAAGGGGAACTGAAGCTTTCTTT
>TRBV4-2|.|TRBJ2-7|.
CASSQVGGTRSSYEQYF
TGTGCCAGCAGCCAAGTTGGCGGGACCCGTAGCTCCTACGAGCAGTACTTC
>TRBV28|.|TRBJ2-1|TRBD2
CASSKTSGTYNEQFF
TGTGCCAGCAGTAAAACTAGCGGAACCTACAATGAGCAGTTCTTC
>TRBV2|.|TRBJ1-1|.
CASRNDRNTEAFF
TGTGCCAGCAGGAACGACAGGAACACTGAAGCTTTCTTT
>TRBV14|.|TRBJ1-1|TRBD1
CASSPRTGSSTNTEAFF
TGTGCCAGCAGCCCACGGACAGGGAGTTCAACGAACACTGAAGCTTTCTTT
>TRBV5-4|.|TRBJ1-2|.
CASSLVRDQAYGYTF
TGTGCCAGCAGCTTGGTCAGGGATCAGGCCTATGGCTACACCTTC